These 4 T cell receptor beta chains came from one sample sequenced in a study of blood T cell repertoires in COVID-19. The assay was immunoSEQ multiplex PCR, and TCRdb's table has in-frame clones only and misses some. Among over 250,000 clones listed, 88% were seen once. Material for sequencing was peripheral blood. These receptor sequences come from a woman in her thirties with acute or convalescent COVID-19.

DNA of the CDR3: TGTGCCAGCGGCTCCCCAGGTCCGAAAGACAGGGGTGGATCAGATACGCAGTATTTT. Its translation is CASGSPGPKDRGGSDTQYF. The chain uses TRBV5-8 and TRBJ2-3; 8 bases match TRBD1. The CDR3 extends over 19 amino acids. Germline loops: CDR1 SGHTS, CDR2 YDEGEE. V lost 7 bases to trimming and J lost 4 bases; unmatched junction nucleotides: 23.

The J gene is TRBJ2-2, the V gene TRBV30; 9 nucleotides match TRBD2. The V and J ends lost 5 bases and 4 bases, in that order; junction bases with no gene match: 11. CDR3 length: 16 residues. Germline CDR1 GTSNPN, CDR2 SVGIG (reference sequence). The CDR3 sequence is CAWSGSGRMGTGELFF. The CDR3 DNA sequence: TGTGCCTGGTCCGGCAGCGGGAGGATGGGCACCGGGGAGCTGTTTTTT.

The chain's CDR3 is CASSAGQGGRLWPYEQYF. The CDR3 region has the DNA TGTGCCAGCAGCGCCGGACAGGGAGGCCGCCTGTGGCCCTACGAGCAGTACTTC. The V and J genes are TRBV2 and TRBJ2-7; 8 positions match TRBD1. Germline-derived CDR1 and CDR2 are SNHLY and FYNNEI. V was clipped by 6 bases and J by 2 bases; unmatched bases: 18. This CDR3 is 18 amino acids long.

The chain uses TRBV3-1 (or the pseudogene TRBV3-2) and TRBJ2-5; D not certain. V lost 4 bases, J lost 2 bases, and 17 bases lay in between. This CDR3 comprises 16 residues. Germline V gene sequence: CDR1 LGHDT, CDR2 YNNKEL (reference sequence). The CDR3 spells CASSPPLVVLQETQYF. The CDR3 nucleotides are TGTGCCAGCAGCCCCCCTTTGGTAGTTTTACAAGAGACCCAGTACTTC.